Detailed here is one T cell receptor (beta chain). The antigen is undetermined. This sample was taken from a study of shared clonotypes between healthy human individuals. Negatively enriched CD4+ T cells were divided by CD45RA into naive and memory. Broader study findings: Among the subsets, naive ones generally showed larger estimated richness than memory ones.

Original data processing: Junction-only immunoSEQ data arrived without quality scores, meaning filtering differed. The protocol was immunoSEQ multiplex PCR, while the TCRdb copy is restricted to in-frame clones and leaves out a portion. Clone size and V and J calls were adopted from that table, with D and trimming inferred from the DNA. The profile shows fewer than 1.6 million clones, about 98.5% of them singletons. After removal of 3 bases from V and 6 bases from J, the junction contained 4 bases not matched to a gene. CDR1 MGHRA and CDR2 YSYEKL come from the germline V gene. The CDR3 extends over 14 amino acids.

The TCR originated in a man aged 25 to 40 in good health. The chain couples TRBV4-1 to TRBJ2-5; TRBD1 matches at 10 bases. Sequencing was performed on naive CD4+ T cells sorted from blood. As for subset: CD45RA+ positively selected. CDR3: CASSHRTGGKTQYF. The CDR3 DNA sequence: TGCGCCAGCAGCCACAGGACAGGGGGTAAGACCCAGTACTTC.